Detailed here is one T cell receptor beta chain. These data belong to a study of blood T cell repertoires in COVID-19. As for the study in general: Collection of acute and convalescent COVID-19 samples took place in the United States, Italy and Spain. PBMCs, B-cell-depleted T cells, or T cells provided the cDNA or gDNA that made up the material.

Original analysis: Amplification of reference gene primers provided the estimated nucleated cell counts. Sequenced by immunoSEQ multiplex PCR; TCRdb stores in-frame clones only, minus some. V and J calls and clone size are those listed in that table; D and trimming were worked out from the DNA. This table holds about 200,000 clones, around 82% found once. The CDR3 length is 13 residues. V lost 8 bases, J lost 7 bases, and 5 bases stayed unmatched. The germline CDR1 and CDR2 sequences are MNHEY and SVGAGI. The V gene is TRBV6-5, the J gene TRBJ1-6, with 7 bases identical to TRBD1. Sequenced input: peripheral blood. This clonotype was obtained from a human donor in a cohort sampled during active COVID-19. The CDR3 DNA is TGTGCCAGCCGGTCGGACAGGAATTCACCCCTCCACTTT. Protein sequence: CASRSDRNSPLHF.